These 32 T cell receptor beta chains share one sample of origin, sequenced in a study of PD-1 blockade in classical Hodgkin lymphoma. With no exception, relapse followed autologous stem cell transplantation in all patients, and brentuximab vedotin exposure varied. Assay: immunoSEQ multiplex PCR; the TCRdb copy retains only in-frame clones and omits some. The sample contains fewer than 7,500 clones, roughly three quarters of which appear only once. Material: peripheral blood mononuclear cells (PBMCs), obtained before the second cycle of nivolumab. The receptors originated from a human donor with classical Hodgkin lymphoma.

The chain couples TRBV4-1 to TRBJ2-2; D is possibly TRBD2 (5 bases). Deletions cut 1 base from V and 6 bases from J, with 12 bases between. Per the germline V gene, CDR1 is MGHRA and CDR2 is YSYEKL. CDR3 size: 15 residues. The CDR3 reads CASSQAQEGPGELFF. The DNA for the CDR3 is TGCGCCAGCAGCCAAGCTCAAGAGGGCCCCGGGGAGCTGTTTTTT.

This clone has only a few counts. The J gene is TRBJ2-2, the V gene TRBV19, with D possibly being TRBD1 (6 bases). Per germline, CDR1 LNHDA and CDR2 SQIVND (reference sequence). The CDR3 is made up of 14 amino acids. The ends were cut back, 2 bases at V and 6 bases at J, with 10 bases in the middle. CDR3 bases: TGTGCCAGTAGTATACCACAGGGTCCCGGGGAGCTGTTTTTT. This encodes CASSIPQGPGELFF.

The CDR3 loop reads CASSEVPVANTGELFF. CDR3 bases: TGCGCCAGCAGTGAGGTACCAGTCGCGAACACCGGGGAGCTGTTTTTT. The J gene is TRBJ2-2, the V gene TRBV10-1; D gene ambiguous. Per the germline V gene, CDR1 is WNHNN and CDR2 is SYGVQD (reference sequence). Trimming shortened V by 2 bases and J by 0 bases, and 10 bases separated the two germline ends. CDR3 size: 16 residues.

This clone was observed a handful of times. The chain combines TRBV27 with TRBJ1-2; maybe TRBD1 (6 bases). Germline values: CDR1 MNHEY, CDR2 SMNVEV (reference sequence). Trimming left V 0 bases short and J 7 bases short, with 12 bases between. CDR3 length: 14 residues. CDR3 region: CASSLSTGTGGYTF. DNA of the CDR3: TGTGCCAGCAGTTTATCTACAGGGACGGGTGGCTACACCTTC.

V and J are TRBV7-3 and TRBJ2-1, with D unclear. V was pared by 2 bases and J by 7 bases, with 9 bases between. Germline CDR1 reads SGHTA; CDR2 reads FQGTGA. This CDR3 has 13 residues. CDR3 nucleotides: TGTGCCAGCAGCTTAGAGGTGGGGAATGAGCAGTTCTTC. Translation: CASSLEVGNEQFF. Full variable domain (missing parts from reference TRBV7-3 and TRBJ2-1): GAGVSQTPSNKVTEKGKYVELRCDPISGHTALYWYRQSLGQGPEFLIYFQGTGAADDSGLPNDRFFAVRPEGSVSTLKIQRTERGDSAVYLCASSLEVGNEQFFGPGTRLTVL.

The rearrangement uses TRBV28 and TRBJ2-3; 10 bases align to TRBD2. V lost 4 bases to trimming and J lost 0 bases; unmatched junction nucleotides: 4. The CDR3 contains 16 residues. Germline loops: CDR1 MDHEN, CDR2 SYDVKM. CDR3 nucleotide sequence: TGTGCCAGCAGTTCAACTAGCGGGACTAGCACAGATACGCAGTATTTT. Protein: CASSSTSGTSTDTQYF.

J is TRBJ2-6 and V is TRBV4-2, with D possibly TRBD1 on 6 matching bases. V gave up 1 base and J gave up 4 bases, with 20 bases separating them. Germline V gene lookup returns CDR1 LGHNA and CDR2 YNFKEQ. CDR3 size: 19 residues. CDR3 sequence: CASSQGSDLGAQGANVLTF. In DNA form, the CDR3 reads TGTGCCAGCAGCCAAGGATCTGACTTGGGGGCGCAAGGGGCCAACGTCCTGACTTTC.

The V and J genes are TRBV7-6 and TRBJ2-3; D gene ambiguous. V was shortened by 1 base and J by 6 bases, with 14 bases between the two germline ends. Looked up from germline, CDR1 is SGHVS and CDR2 is FNYEAQ. CDR3 length: 15 amino acids. DNA for the CDR3: TGTGCCAGCAGCTTAGGTCAGGTTCAGCAGGATACGCAGTATTTT. Protein sequence: CASSLGQVQQDTQYF.

This chain joins TRBV6-1 and TRBJ1-2; the D is unclear. Between the trimmed V and J ends, which lost 1 base and 7 bases, there was a span of 7 bases. The germline V gene has CDR1 MNHNS and CDR2 SASEGT. CDR3 length: 12 residues. The CDR3 region is CASSEVVGGYTF. In DNA form, the CDR3 reads TGTGCCAGCAGTGAAGTCGTGGGTGGCTACACCTTC.

This clone was counted a few times. The chain employs TRBV28 and TRBJ2-1, with 8 bases that match TRBD1. CDR3 length: 15 residues. With V trimmed by 6 bases and J by 0 bases, 4 bases remained unmatched. The germline V gene encodes CDR1 MDHEN and CDR2 SYDVKM. The CDR3 loop is CASSTGTGSYNEQFF. CDR3 sequence (DNA): TGTGCCAGCAGCACCGGGACAGGCTCCTACAATGAGCAGTTCTTC.

V and J are TRBV30 and TRBJ1-2, with D possibly being TRBD1 (6 bases). Trimming cost V 1 base and J 2 bases, with 14 bases left between them. Germline CDR1 GTSNPN, CDR2 SVGIG (reference sequence). This CDR3 has 15 residues. The CDR3 protein is CAWSALGTPNYGYTF. DNA for the CDR3: TGTGCCTGGAGTGCCCTCGGGACACCCAACTATGGCTACACCTTC.

The chain combines TRBV10-3 with TRBJ1-4, with 8 bases aligning to TRBD1. The J segment lost 5 bases and the V segment lost 3 bases, leaving 5 bases of the junction unmatched. Germline V gene sequence: CDR1 ENHRY, CDR2 SYGVKD. CDR3 length equals 15 residues. The CDR3 DNA is TGTGCCATCAGTGACTCAGGGGGCGCGAATGAAAAACTGTTTTTT. It specifies CAISDSGGANEKLFF.

The chain uses TRBV2 and TRBJ2-1, with 9 bases matching TRBD2. The ends lost 5 bases at V and 4 bases at J; junction bases unmatched: 9. Germline V gives CDR1 SNHLY, CDR2 FYNNEI. The CDR3 consists of 16 residues. CDR3 in amino acids: CASSSGLAGMYNEQFF. CDR3 DNA sequence: TGTGCCAGCAGTAGCGGGCTAGCGGGGATGTACAATGAGCAGTTCTTC.

The gene calls are TRBV7-8 and TRBJ1-1, with D possibly TRBD1 on 5 matching bases. CDR3 length equals 13 residues. From germline, CDR1 is SGHVS and CDR2 FQNEAQ. Trimming took 5 bases from V and 3 from J, leaving 10 bases between them. The CDR3 protein is CASSPGGDTEAFF. Here the CDR3 DNA reads TGTGCCAGCAGCCCCGGGGGGGACACTGAAGCTTTCTTT.

Within the sample, this clone is medium-sized. The chain couples TRBV4-2 to TRBJ1-1; D remains unclear. CDR1 and CDR2 from the germline V gene are LGHNA and YNFKEQ. The length of the CDR3 is 15 residues. The V and J ends lost 1 base and 1 base respectively, with 10 bases between them. The CDR3 is CASSQAWSGNTEAFF. The DNA for the CDR3 is TGTGCCAGCAGCCAAGCTTGGTCAGGGAACACTGAAGCTTTCTTT.

The chain joins TRBV7-9 to TRBJ2-1; no reliable D call. The CDR3 runs 12 residues. The V gene lost 7 bases and the J gene lost 3 bases, with 7 bases spanning the gap. Germline CDR1 and CDR2: SEHNR and FQNEAQ (reference sequence). In nucleotides, the CDR3 is TGTGCCAGCAACTATGACTACAATGAGCAGTTCTTC. Protein product: CASNYDYNEQFF.

This clone was counted a few times. The J gene is TRBJ2-3, the V gene TRBV6-1, with TRBD2 matching 11 bases. V shed 5 bases and J 4 bases; nucleotides not matched to a gene: 5. This CDR3 is built from 15 residues. Germline V gives CDR1 MNHNS, CDR2 SASEGT. DNA of the CDR3: TGTGCCAGCAGTCGGACTAGCGGGTTCGCAGATACGCAGTATTTT. Translated: CASSRTSGFADTQYF.

Sample share makes this clone large. This chain links TRBV28 with TRBJ2-2; no reliable D call. Per germline, CDR1 MDHEN and CDR2 SYDVKM. The CDR3 sequence is 15 residues long. V was shortened by 5 bases and J by 3 bases, with 13 bases between the two germline ends. CDR3 region: CASSATELYTGELFF. The CDR3 nucleotides are TGTGCCAGCAGTGCTACCGAATTGTACACCGGGGAGCTGTTTTTT.

This clone was seen only a few times. V usage is TRBV7-6 and J usage is TRBJ2-3; D remains ambiguous. CDR1 is SGHVS and CDR2 is FNYEAQ in the germline V gene. CDR3 size: 14 residues. V lost 0 bases and J lost 2, with 6 bases in between. The CDR3 loop is CASSLAGDTDTQYF. The CDR3 bases are TGTGCCAGCAGCTTAGCGGGTGACACAGATACGCAGTATTTT.

This chain connects TRBV5-6 to TRBJ1-5, with 11 bases that match TRBD1. Germline values: CDR1 SGHDT, CDR2 YYEEEE. This CDR3 region has 17 residues. With 2 bases clipped from V and 4 bases from J, the junction kept 8 bases outside the gene matches. CDR3: CASSFTRGQGANQPQHF. The CDR3 region has the DNA TGTGCCAGCAGCTTTACCAGAGGACAGGGGGCTAATCAGCCCCAGCATTTT.

The rearrangement uses TRBV6-5 and TRBJ1-6; D unresolved. CDR1 and CDR2 (germline): MNHEY, SVGAGI. The V end lost 5 bases, the J end lost 9 bases, and 17 bases lay between the germline ends. The CDR3 has 15 amino acids. CDR3 in amino acids: CASSTLVGGRSPLHF. The CDR3 DNA reads TGTGCCAGCAGTACCCTTGTTGGAGGCCGTTCACCCCTCCACTTT.

V gene TRBV5-4 combines with J gene TRBJ2-3; no clear D gene. Trimming removed 1 base at V and 2 bases at J, with 14 bases between. The CDR3 loop spans 16 amino acids. CDR1 SGHNT and CDR2 YYREEE come from the germline V gene (reference sequence). CDR3 sequence (DNA): TGTGCCAGCAGCTTGAGTGAAAACGGCCTCACAGATACGCAGTATTTT. This codes for CASSLSENGLTDTQYF.

The V gene is TRBV11-2, the J gene TRBJ2-2, with 8 bases identical to TRBD2. This CDR3 region has 19 residues. V lost 2 bases to trimming and J lost 0 bases; unmatched junction nucleotides: 11. Germline CDR1 is SGHAT and CDR2 is FQNNGV. CDR3 nucleotide sequence: TGTGCCAGCAGCTTACGCGGTTTTAGCGGGGACGCGAACACCGGGGAGCTGTTTTTT. Residues: CASSLRGFSGDANTGELFF.

This chain connects TRBV6-1 to TRBJ1-4; no reliable D call. The CDR3 consists of 15 residues. The germline CDR1 and CDR2 sequences are MNHNS and SASEGT. The V and J ends lost 8 bases and 1 base respectively, with 14 bases between them. In DNA form, the CDR3 reads TGTGCCAGCTCTCGACCTAGCGGAACTAATGAAAAACTGTTTTTT. This sequence encodes CASSRPSGTNEKLFF.

This clone was detected a few times. This chain uses TRBV27 with TRBJ2-2; TRBD1 matches 11 bases. Germline-derived CDR1 and CDR2 are MNHEY and SMNVEV (reference sequence). This CDR3 contains 18 residues. The ends lost 3 bases at V and 3 bases at J; junction bases unmatched: 9. DNA of the CDR3: TGTGCCAGCAGTTTTGCTGCTCCGGGACAGGGGGACACCGGGGAGCTGTTTTTT. It translates to CASSFAAPGQGDTGELFF.

The chain uses TRBV4-1 and TRBJ1-6, with D tentatively TRBD1 (5 bases). The germline CDR1 and CDR2 sequences are MGHRA and YSYEKL. This CDR3 is 16 amino acids long. Between the trimmed V and J ends, which lost 0 bases and 9 bases, there was a span of 15 bases. DNA for the CDR3: TGCGCCAGCAGCCAAGATGTCGCAGGGAGGTTTTCACCCCTCCACTTT. This gives the protein CASSQDVAGRFSPLHF.

The V gene is TRBV6-1, the J gene TRBJ1-2, with a tentative D call TRBD1 (5 bases). In germline, CDR1 is MNHNS, CDR2 SASEGT. With 8 bases removed from V and 5 bases from J, the gap between germline ends came to 15 bases. The CDR3 extends over 13 amino acids. CDR3 residues: CASLPDSDYGYTF. The CDR3 nucleotides are TGTGCCAGCCTACCAGACAGCGATTATGGCTACACCTTC.

The DNA of the CDR3 is TGTGCCAGCAGTTTCCCCAATCAGCCCCAGCATTTT. Amino acid sequence: CASSFPNQPQHF. The gene calls are TRBV6-5 and TRBJ1-5, with unresolved D. This CDR3 is 12 amino acids long. V lost 4 bases and J 3 bases, leaving 4 bases between the germline ends. The germline V gene has CDR1 MNHEY and CDR2 SVGAGI.

This clone was counted a few times. CDR3 sequence reads: CASSQDRGEASGIGNEQFF. CDR3 nucleotide sequence: TGTGCCAGCAGCCAAGATAGGGGAGAGGCTAGCGGGATTGGTAATGAGCAGTTCTTC. The chain links TRBV4-2 to TRBJ2-1, with 9 positions matching TRBD2. This CDR3 spans 19 amino acids. Germline V CDR1 and CDR2: LGHNA, YNFKEQ. Losses at the gene ends were 0 bases for V and 7 bases for J; bases not matched to a gene: 16.

The chain recombines TRBV4-3 with TRBJ1-4; the match to TRBD1 covers 8 bases. Germline V gene sequence: CDR1 LGHNA, CDR2 YSLEER. Trimming removed 4 bases from V and 10 bases from J; junction bases left unmatched: 11. The length of the CDR3 is 15 residues. Here the CDR3 reads CASSRTMGQEGKLFF. The CDR3 region has the DNA TGCGCCAGCAGCCGTACGATGGGACAGGAAGGAAAACTGTTTTTT.

By frequency in the sample, this clone is large (0.1 to 1%). The gene calls are TRBV28 and TRBJ2-2, with D possibly being TRBD2 (6 bases). V was pared by 2 bases and J by 7 bases, with 17 bases between. CDR1 is MDHEN and CDR2 is SYDVKM in the germline V gene. The CDR3 runs to 16 residues. CDR3 sequence: CASSLPPPGSGGELFF. The DNA for the CDR3 is TGTGCCAGCAGTTTACCCCCCCCCGGGAGCGGCGGGGAGCTGTTTTTT.

The genes are TRBV4-1 and TRBJ2-5, with TRBD1 matching 9 bases. CDR3 length: 21 amino acids. Germline V gives CDR1 MGHRA, CDR2 YSYEKL. The trim removed 2 bases at V and 7 bases at J, leaving 26 bases unmatched. The CDR3 nucleotides are TGCGCCAGCAGCCAATTTCGGGACAGGGTCGCCCGGGGTGTCCCTGAAGGGACCCAGTACTTC. It specifies CASSQFRDRVARGVPEGTQYF.